This record concerns one TCR beta chain sequence. The data derive from a study of blood T cell repertoires in COVID-19. Turning to the study itself: The analysed material was cDNA or gDNA that came from T cells, B-cell-depleted T cells, or PBMCs.

This CDR3 has 13 amino acids. Germline CDR1 and CDR2: SGHTA and FQGNSA. Trimming cost V 5 bases and J 5 bases; bases outside gene matches: 4. Per the original data handling: Amplifying reference gene primers gave estimates of nucleated cell counts. The repertoire was sequenced with immunoSEQ multiplex PCR; TCRdb's copy has only in-frame clones and lacks some. V, J and clone size are taken as reported in that table, and D and trimming were inferred from the DNA itself. Among roughly 260,000 clones, under 90% were seen once, and the ten largest hold under 3.5%. This rearrangement joins TRBV7-2 to TRBJ2-5; 8 bases map to TRBD2. The TCR sequence derives from a woman aged 18-35 years with acute or convalescent COVID-19. Source material: peripheral blood. The CDR3 DNA sequence: TGTGCCAGCAGCCGGACTAGCCTGGAGACCCAGTACTTC. As protein: CASSRTSLETQYF. Looking up the rest from reference TRBV7-2 and TRBJ2-5 gives the full variable domain: GAGVSQSPSNKVTEKGKDVELRCDPISGHTALYWYRQSLGQGLEFLIYFQGNSAPDKSGLPSDRFSAERTGGSVSTLTIQRTQQEDSAVYLCASSRTSLETQYFGPGTRLLVL.